One and the same sample provided the 21 T cell receptor beta chains below, sequenced in a study of CD8 T cells in Susac syndrome. Reverse transcription of about 0.5 to 1 ug RNA used random hexamers. TCRdb re-called the immunoSEQ multiplex PCR reads with MiXCR, one entry per CDR3 protein. The sample has over 95,000 distinct CDR3 sequences, roughly 90% seen once; the top ten hold roughly 0.12%. The sequenced sample consisted of CD8+ T cells from PBMCs. The receptors were gathered from a human donor in good health.

V and J are TRBV21-1 and TRBJ2-4; the DNA was not used to check the table's D call, TRBD2. TRBV21-1 represents a pseudogene. The CDR3 extends over 17 amino acids. The CDR3 spells CASRRLFSPGAKNIQYF. Written as DNA, the CDR3 is TGTGCCAGCAGAAGACTATTTTCTCCTGGAGCCAAAAACATTCAGTACTTC.

The CDR3: CASRQDSTDTQYF. CDR3 nucleotides: TGTGCCAGCAGACAGGATAGCACAGATACGCAGTATTTT. The gene calls are TRBV12-3 or TRBV12-4 and TRBJ2-3; D might be TRBD1 (5 bases). The V end was cut by 6 bases, the J end by 0 bases, with 7 bases between. The CDR3 consists of 13 residues.

This sequence joins TRBV2 and TRBJ1-3, with a tentative D call TRBD1 (5 bases). The CDR3 loop spans 18 amino acids. Trimming stripped 2 bases from V and 0 bases from J, with 17 bases between. Germline V gene data show CDR1 as SNHLY and CDR2 as FYNNEI. CDR3 amino acids: CASSERRMQGDSGNTIYF. CDR3 bases: TGTGCCAGCAGTGAAAGACGGATGCAAGGGGACTCTGGAAACACCATATATTTT. Together with reference TRBV2 and TRBJ1-3, the CDR3 gives the full variable domain: EPEVTQTPSHQVTQMGQEVILRCVPISNHLYFYWYRQILGQKVEFLVSFYNNEISEKSEIFDDQFSVERPDGSNFTLKIRSTKLEDSAMYFCASSERRMQGDSGNTIYFGEGSWLTVV.

The chain employs TRBV7-2 and TRBJ2-3; 7 nucleotides agree with TRBD1. CDR1 and CDR2 (germline): SGHTA, FQGNSA. V shed 5 bases and J 3 bases; nucleotides not matched to a gene: 11. The CDR3 totals 16 residues. CDR3 DNA sequence: TGTGCCAGCAGCCCTGACAGGGCGGTGGGGACAGATACGCAGTATTTT. This translates into CASSPDRAVGTDTQYF. Complete variable domain (other parts from reference TRBV7-2 and TRBJ2-3): GAGVSQSPSNKVTEKGKDVELRCDPISGHTALYWYRQSLGQGLEFLIYFQGNSAPDKSGLPSDRFSAERTGGSVSTLTIQRTQQEDSAVYLCASSPDRAVGTDTQYFGPGTRLTVL.

The V and J genes are TRBV12-3 or TRBV12-4 and TRBJ1-5, with 8 bases fitting TRBD1. V was clipped by 5 bases and J by 1 base; unmatched bases: 1. CDR3 length: 14 amino acids. The CDR3 region has the DNA TGTGCCAGCAGTACAGGGGGGAGCAATCAGCCCCAGCATTTT. This gives the protein CASSTGGSNQPQHF.

This clonotype was counted only a few times. V gene TRBV5-1 combines with J gene TRBJ2-7; tentative D call: TRBD2 (5 bases). This CDR3 has 13 amino acids. Trimming stripped 0 bases from V and 4 bases from J, with 8 bases between. Per germline, CDR1 SGHRS and CDR2 YFSETQ. Here the CDR3 reads CASSLERQYEQYF. CDR3 coding DNA: TGCGCCAGCAGCTTGGAGCGGCAGTACGAGCAGTACTTC.

J is TRBJ1-2 and V is TRBV20-1; D uncertain. With 7 bases removed from V and 4 bases from J, the gap between germline ends came to 13 bases. The CDR3 sequence is 12 residues long. Germline lookup yields CDR1 DFQATT and CDR2 SNEGSKA (reference sequence). CDR3 sequence: CSGAPTFYGYTF. The CDR3 nucleotides read TGCAGTGGCGCCCCCACCTTCTATGGCTACACCTTC.

The chain links TRBV27 to TRBJ1-1; perhaps TRBD1 as D (6 bases). Trimming removed 9 bases at V and 4 bases at J, with 24 bases between. This CDR3 has 16 residues. Germline V gene lookup returns CDR1 MNHEY and CDR2 SMNVEV (reference sequence). This CDR3 reads CASKQLGQGKGTEAFF. Written as DNA, the CDR3 is TGTGCCAGTAAACAACTGGGGCAGGGGAAGGGCACTGAAGCTTTCTTT.

The chain uses TRBV4-3 and TRBJ1-1, with 8 positions matching TRBD1. The CDR3 extends over 19 amino acids. Per germline, CDR1 LGHNA and CDR2 YSLEER. Trimming cost V 0 bases and J 6 bases; bases outside gene matches: 18. The DNA for the CDR3 is TGCGCCAGCAGCCAAGATAGGTTACAGGGGGGATCTTCGTGGTCTGAAGCTTTCTTT. Its protein product is CASSQDRLQGGSSWSEAFF.

The V and J genes are TRBV20-1 and TRBJ1-1, with D uncertain. Trimming took 0 bases from V and 3 from J, leaving 11 bases between them. Germline lookup yields CDR1 DFQATT and CDR2 SNEGSKA (reference sequence). The CDR3 has 14 residues. The DNA for the CDR3 is TGCAGTGCTAGAGATCCCCGAACGGACACTGAAGCTTTCTTT. Translation: CSARDPRTDTEAFF.

In DNA form, the CDR3 reads TGTGCCAGCAGCTTAGGGACGGGACACTATGGCTACACCTTC. Its protein is CASSLGTGHYGYTF. V gene TRBV7-9 combines with J gene TRBJ1-2; possibly TRBD1 for D (5 bases). Germline loops: CDR1 SEHNR, CDR2 FQNEAQ (reference sequence). V lost 1 base to trimming and J lost 3 bases, with 9 bases between them. The CDR3 extends over 14 amino acids.

This rearrangement joins TRBV19 to TRBJ1-4; no reliable D call. V gave up 7 bases and J gave up 0 bases, with 12 bases separating them. The CDR3 runs 15 residues. Germline V gene lookup returns CDR1 LNHDA and CDR2 SQIVND (reference sequence). The CDR3 protein is CASTGKGTTNEKLFF. In DNA form, the CDR3 reads TGTGCCAGTACCGGGAAGGGAACAACTAATGAAAAACTGTTTTTT.

In its sample, this clonotype was seen once. The chain has TRBV2 and TRBJ1-2; the D gene is possibly TRBD1 (6 bases). This CDR3 spans 14 amino acids. From germline, CDR1 is SNHLY and CDR2 FYNNEI. Between the trimmed V and J ends, which lost 7 bases and 2 bases, there was a span of 14 bases. The CDR3 region has the DNA TGTGCCAGCACGGACAGTTCCCCCAACTATGGCTACACCTTC. Its protein is CASTDSSPNYGYTF.

V is TRBV29-1 and J is TRBJ2-1; 7 nucleotides line up with TRBD2. CDR3 length equals 11 residues. The germline gives CDR1 SQVTM, CDR2 ANQGSEA. V lost 7 bases and J lost 6; bases outside the gene matches: 3. CDR3 protein: CSGDYSNEQFF. The CDR3 nucleotides read TGCAGCGGGGACTACTCCAATGAGCAGTTCTTC.

The chain combines TRBV7-2 with TRBJ1-2; a weak D match, TRBD1 (5 bases). V gave up 4 bases and J gave up 0 bases, with 12 bases separating them. The CDR3 covers 15 residues. Per germline, CDR1 SGHTA and CDR2 FQGNSA. The CDR3 protein is CASSSGPLANYGYTF. DNA of the CDR3: TGTGCCAGCAGCTCGGGACCACTAGCTAACTATGGCTACACCTTC.

The table lists this clonotype with a few counts. The V call is TRBV7-9, the J call TRBJ2-7; the D gene is possibly TRBD2 (6 bases). CDR1 and CDR2 (germline): SEHNR, FQNEAQ (reference sequence). Trimming took off 6 bases at V and 6 bases at J, with 18 bases between the two ends. The CDR3 runs 14 residues. The CDR3 coding sequence is TGTGCCAGCAGGCGGGACCTCTCTAAGGGCGAGCAGTACTTC. It is translated as CASRRDLSKGEQYF.

The chain has TRBV7-8 and TRBJ1-5; D gene unclear. Germline V lookup: CDR1 SGHVS, CDR2 FQNEAQ. The CDR3 totals 14 residues. The germline V and J ends were trimmed by 1 base and 7 bases, with 11 bases remaining between them. CDR3 nucleotide sequence: TGTGCCAGCAGCTTAGGAGACTTGGGGCAGCCCCAGCATTTT. Translating gives CASSLGDLGQPQHF. Complete variable domain (other parts from reference TRBV7-8 and TRBJ1-5): GAGVSQSPRYKVAKRGQDVALRCDPISGHVSLFWYQQALGQGPEFLTYFQNEAQLDKSGLPSDRFFAERPEGSVSTLKIQRTQQEDSAVYLCASSLGDLGQPQHFGDGTRLSIL.

This chain uses TRBV11-2 with TRBJ1-5, with D perhaps matching TRBD1 (6 bases). V was clipped by 4 bases and J by 4 bases, with 11 bases between them. CDR1 and CDR2 (germline): SGHAT, FQNNGV. The CDR3 runs to 14 residues. The CDR3 reads CASSSMDSNQPQHF. DNA of the CDR3: TGTGCCAGCAGCTCGATGGACAGTAATCAGCCCCAGCATTTT.

The V call is TRBV7-8, the J call TRBJ2-7; D is possibly TRBD1 or TRBD2 (5 bases each). This CDR3 has 17 residues. CDR1 and CDR2 from the germline V gene are SGHVS and FQNEAQ. V was pared by 1 base and J by 2 bases, with 18 bases between. CDR3 residues: CASSLGGSRGAAYEQYF. The CDR3 coding sequence is TGTGCCAGCAGCTTAGGGGGATCTAGAGGGGCTGCCTACGAGCAGTACTTC.

V and J are TRBV20-1 and TRBJ1-5, with no clear D. Germline V gives CDR1 DFQATT, CDR2 SNEGSKA (reference sequence). V gave up 0 bases and J gave up 7 bases, with 10 bases separating them. CDR3 length: 13 amino acids. The CDR3 bases are TGCAGTGCTAGAGATGGAAGGGAACAGCCCCAGCATTTT. It is translated as CSARDGREQPQHF.

The chain is built from TRBV14 and TRBJ1-6; no clear D gene. Germline CDR1 is SGHDN and CDR2 is FVKESK. V dropped 3 bases and J dropped 9 bases, with 12 bases sitting between them. The length of the CDR3 is 14 residues. CDR3 coding DNA: TGTGCCAGCAGCCATGTGGAACCCGGTTCACCCCTCCACTTT. This codes for CASSHVEPGSPLHF.